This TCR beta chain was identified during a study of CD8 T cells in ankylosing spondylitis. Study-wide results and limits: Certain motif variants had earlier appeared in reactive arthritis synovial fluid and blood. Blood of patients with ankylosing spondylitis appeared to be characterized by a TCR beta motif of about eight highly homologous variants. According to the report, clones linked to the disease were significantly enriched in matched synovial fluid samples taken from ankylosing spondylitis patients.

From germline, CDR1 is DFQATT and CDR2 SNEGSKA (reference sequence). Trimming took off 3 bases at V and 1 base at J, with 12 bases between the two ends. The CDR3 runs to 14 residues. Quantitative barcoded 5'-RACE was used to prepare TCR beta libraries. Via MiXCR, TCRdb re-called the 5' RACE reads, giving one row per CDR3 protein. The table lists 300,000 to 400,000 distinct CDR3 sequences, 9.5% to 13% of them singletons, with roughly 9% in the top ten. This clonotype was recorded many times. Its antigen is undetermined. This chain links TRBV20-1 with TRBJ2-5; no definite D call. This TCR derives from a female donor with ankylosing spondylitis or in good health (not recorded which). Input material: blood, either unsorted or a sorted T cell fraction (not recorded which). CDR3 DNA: TGCAGTGCTAGGATGTTAGCACCCCAAGAGACCCAGTACTTC. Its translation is CSARMLAPQETQYF.